This TCR beta chain stems from a study of blood T cells in healthy people across ages. This clonotype was counted a single time. This could be a read error, since a much larger clone is one nucleotide away. Using a J-beta primer mix together with a sample-barcoded 5' primer, a second PCR was run for about 6 to 11 cycles. Each CDR3 protein is one row after TCRdb ran MiXCR on the 5' RACE reads. Among more than 1,400,000 distinct CDR3 sequences listed, about 43% were seen once. Per-sample PBMC isolation yielded at least 7 million cells. This CDR3 spans 12 amino acids. CDR1 and CDR2 from the germline V gene are MNHNY and SVGAGI (reference sequence).

The receptor's source is a woman under 30 in good health. Sequencing used blood. The chain links TRBV6-6 to TRBJ2-7; unclear D gene. Near its end, the DNA agrees better with TRBJ2-4, so the J call may be wrong. The CDR3 DNA follows: TGTGCCAGCAGCAAATCCAAAAACATTCAGTACTTC. It translates to CASSKSKNIQYF.